These T cell receptor beta chains were read from a single sample in a study of response to subunit inactivated influenza vaccine. In TCRdb, the RT-PCR reads were re-called with MiXCR into one record per CDR3 protein. This table holds 500,000 to 600,000 distinct CDR3 sequences, about 7.6% found once. The sequenced sample was PBMCs from blood, obtained less than 30 months after vaccination. All receptors derive from a man between 50 and 69 years old who received an inactivated influenza vaccine. The conserved cysteine and the conserved F or W are not part of the CDR3 here.

CDR3 protein,J gene,V gene
ASSWTGNGYT,TRBJ1-2,TRBV6-2/TRBV6-3
ASSLDLAGSGELF,TRBJ2-2,TRBV5-1
ASSYSSDNNYGYT,TRBJ1-2,TRBV6-5
ACHGRSSSEGYT,TRBJ1-2,TRBV30
ASSLTGGYEQF,TRBJ2-1,TRBV5-1
ASIGQGAYGYT,TRBJ1-2,TRBV6-1
ASSQGLLYSGNTIY,TRBJ1-3,TRBV4-2
ATSGDTTSYEQY,TRBJ2-7,TRBV15
ASSQGTKETQY,TRBJ2-5,TRBV14
SVEGSDFSYNEQF,TRBJ2-1,TRBV29-1
ASRTAGGLWTGELF,TRBJ2-2,TRBV7-2
ASSLRGGLVNEQF,TRBJ2-1,TRBV7-8
ATSRFDRGSDQPQH,TRBJ1-5,TRBV10-3
ASIERLAGWDEQF,TRBJ2-1,TRBV7-9
ASSMGQGARKEAF,TRBJ1-1,TRBV7-2
ASSYDPGTTYNEQF,TRBJ2-1,TRBV7-6
ASSQDTRARFYEQY,TRBJ2-7,TRBV4-3
ASTLGRSDGGA,TRBJ1-2,TRBV5-5
SVDVGLEETQY,TRBJ2-5,TRBV29-1
ASSRPDSYEQY,TRBJ2-7,TRBV28
ASSQVALRLDTEAF,TRBJ1-1,TRBV14
ASSPRTGGIDGYT,TRBJ1-2,TRBV14
SARLAGHLNTGELF,TRBJ2-2,TRBV20-1
ASSSRERFGEQY,TRBJ2-7,TRBV27
ASSLAMGVVDTQY,TRBJ2-3,TRBV7-2
ASSSPPGLEYTGELF,TRBJ2-2,TRBV11-1
ASSLDGGAASYGYT,TRBJ1-2,TRBV7-9
ASSRLGKETQY,TRBJ2-5,TRBV5-1
ASSPQQGYNEQF,TRBJ2-1,TRBV18
ASSHLGARVEQF,TRBJ2-1,TRBV4-3
ASMGTRLRTGELF,TRBJ2-2,TRBV7-9
ASSWGGENTEAF,TRBJ1-1,TRBV5-1
ASSLVGFATNEKLF,TRBJ1-4,TRBV5-1
ASSPPGTRGNEQF,TRBJ2-1,TRBV18
AISDPGGNTEAF,TRBJ1-1,TRBV10-3
ASRLAGLAAYNEQF,TRBJ2-1,TRBV12-2
ASSSGTSRVY,TRBJ2-7,TRBV28
ASSQQVPMTQY,TRBJ2-5,TRBV3-1
ASSLGDGGGSIQY,TRBJ2-4,TRBV5-1
ASSLVADTYNEQF,TRBJ2-1,TRBV5-6
ASSDRDRGSRTEAF,TRBJ1-1,TRBV19